The sequence of this T cell receptor beta chain was determined in a study of blood T cell repertoires in COVID-19. TCRdb's table, derived via immunoSEQ multiplex PCR, lists solely in-frame clones and lacks some. The sample holds 200,000 to 250,000 clones, approximately 80% seen once. Looked up from germline, CDR1 is MNHEY and CDR2 is SMNVEV (reference sequence). CDR3 size: 15 residues. Trimming removed 1 base from V and 4 bases from J, with 8 bases in between. The TCR comes from a woman between 35 and 50 years old with acute COVID-19. The V call is TRBV27, the J call TRBJ2-6; D not certain. Sequenced input: PBMCs or T cells enriched from blood (not recorded which). The CDR3 here is CASSLLIGGANVLTF. The DNA of the CDR3 is TGTGCCAGCAGTTTATTGATCGGGGGGGCCAACGTCCTGACTTTC.